This passage covers 5 T cell receptor beta chains from one sample sequenced in a study of tissue T cells after allogeneic stem cell transplantation (dated by TCRdb to between 2021 and 2022). Receptors were amplified or captured by the immunoSEQ multiplex PCR assay. TCRdb provides this immuneACCESS table in a form limited to in-frame rearrangements. Some clones are lacking; in checked studies, under half of them reflect an unresolved V gene, and why the rest are absent is not known. A total of approximately 9,000 clones appear in this sample, approximately 47% of them only once. The top ten hold less than 8% of the sample. This specimen's time point label, per the study, means: mouse harvest day 7 after allogeneic transplant. Mouse grafts consisting of 10^7 T-cell-depleted bone marrow cells combined with 10^6 splenic CD5+ T cells were administered by tail vein injection. Sequencing was done on a sample of gut tissue. The receptors were gathered from a female BALB/c mouse given C57BL/6 T cells with graft-versus-host disease after an allogeneic hematopoietic cell transplant.

Details on this clone: Gene and germline names: mouse. The sequence runs out 1 residue before the end of the CDR3; the remainder is reconstructed from the germline J gene. The rearrangement joins TRBV12-1 to TRBJ1-6; D gene ambiguous. TRBJ1-6 is an ORF, with its function uncertain. V was cut by 0 bases and J by 5 bases, with 1 base left in between. Germline V lookup: CDR1 SGHSN, CDR2 HYEKVE. The CDR3 sequence is 12 residues long. CDR3: CASSLHNSPLYF. The DNA read from the CDR3 is TGTGCCAGCTCTCTCCATAATTCGCCCCTCTAC.

In the case of this clone: Here the gene names and germline are mouse. The CDR3 end falls 1 residue outside the read, so it is completed with the germline J gene. The chain employs TRBV26 and TRBJ1-3; 7 bases line up with TRBD1. The junction had 5 bases not matched to a gene; V was cut back by 4 bases and J by 2 bases. This CDR3 has 15 amino acids. CDR1 KGHPV and CDR2 FQNQEV come from the germline V gene (reference sequence). Incomplete CDR3 DNA: TGTGCCAGCAGTCCACCGACAGGGACTGGAAATACGCTCTAT. Amino acid sequence: CASSPPTGTGNTLY. The complete CDR3 sequence is CASSPPTGTGNTLYF.

A word on this clone: Genes and germline come from the mouse. The read comes to an end 1 residue before the CDR3 does, leaving the germline J gene to fill in the end. The chain recombines TRBV26 with TRBJ1-5; no firm D call. Per germline, CDR1 KGHPV and CDR2 FQNQEV (reference sequence). Trimming took 3 bases from V and 4 from J, leaving 7 bases between them. The CDR3 sequence is 13 residues long. The CDR3: CASSLDKNQAPLF. CDR3 DNA, as far as it was read: TGTGCCAGCAGTCTTGACAAAAACCAGGCTCCGCTT.

Note on this clone: Gene and germline names: mouse. The read falls 1 residue short of the CDR3 end, and the missing part is taken from the germline J gene. The gene calls are TRBV26 and TRBJ2-7; a weak D match, TRBD1 (6 bases). Trimming took off 6 bases at V and 0 bases at J, with 12 bases between the two ends. Germline V lookup: CDR1 KGHPV, CDR2 FQNQEV (reference sequence). The CDR3 has 14 residues. CDR3 DNA (partial): TGTGCCAGCAGAAGACAGGAGAGCTCCTATGAACAGTAC. It encodes CASRRQESSYEQY. The full CDR3 sequence reads CASRRQESSYEQYF.

A note on this clone: Genes here carry mouse names. The CDR3 region is CASRGQGADTQYF. The covered CDR3 bases are TGTGCCAGCAGGGGACAGGGGGCCGACACCCAGTAC. The V call is TRBV26, the J call TRBJ2-5; 12 bases are shared with TRBD1. Read data end 1 residue before the CDR3 end; the end is taken from the germline J gene. CDR1 and CDR2 (germline): KGHPV, FQNQEV (reference sequence). Losses at the gene ends were 6 bases for V and 6 bases for J; bases not matched to a gene: 1. CDR3 length equals 13 residues. Variable domain in full (rest from reference TRBV26 and TRBJ2-5): NSKVIQTPRYLVKGQGQKAKMRCIPEKGHPVVFWYQQNKNNEFKFLINFQNQEVLQQIDMTEKRFSAECPSNSPCSLEIQSSEAGDSALYLCASRGQGADTQYFGPGTRLLVL.